The clone carrying this T cell receptor (beta chain) appeared many times. As yet, its antigen is unknown. The cDNA was generated through 5'RACE incorporating 10-nucleotide random UMIs. TCRdb recomputed calls from the 5' RACE reads with MiXCR, one row per CDR3 protein. Of 18,000 or so distinct CDR3 sequences in the sample, approximately 14% were seen once. CDR3 length: 13 residues. Germline V CDR1 and CDR2: LGHDT, YNNKEL (reference sequence). J lost 4 bases, V lost 4 bases, and 3 bases had no gene match. The data were taken from a study of neurological immune-mediated disorders. Study-level points and caveats: The study found the most TCR clonal expansion in HTLV-1-associated myelopathy and the least in multiple sclerosis, below healthy controls.

The TCR originated in a woman in her sixties with HTLV-1-associated myelopathy (HAM/TSP). Sequencing was done on a sample of CD4+ T cells from blood. The genes are TRBV3-1 and TRBJ2-7; 8 bases fit TRBD1. Here the CDR3 reads CASSPRQGYEQYF. The CDR3 DNA reads TGTGCCAGCAGCCCGAGACAGGGGTACGAGCAGTACTTC.